The 19 T cell receptor beta chains reported below all come from one sample, sequenced in a study of cytomegalovirus exposure and HLA in healthy donors. Clones were read by immunoSEQ multiplex PCR, and TCRdb kept only the in-frame ones, dropping some. The sample lists under 400,000 clones, around 90% occurring once. The sequenced sample was PBMCs. The source is a young man in good health and CMV-seronegative.

V is TRBV5-6 and J is TRBJ2-3, with 11 nucleotides matching TRBD2. Trimming took 3 bases from V and 1 from J; bases not matched to a gene: 4. From germline, CDR1 is SGHDT and CDR2 YYEEEE. The CDR3 loop spans 16 amino acids. In nucleotides, the CDR3 is TGTGCCAGCAGCTCCCTACTAGCGGGGGGCACAGATACGCAGTATTTT. Its protein is CASSSLLAGGTDTQYF.

This chain uses TRBV27 with TRBJ1-6; D is unclear. The CDR3 has 17 residues. V lost 3 bases and J lost 3, with 15 bases in between. Germline values: CDR1 MNHEY, CDR2 SMNVEV (reference sequence). This chain's CDR3 is CASSLWAGLSYNSPLHF. Here the CDR3 DNA reads TGTGCCAGCAGTTTGTGGGCGGGTTTGAGCTATAATTCACCCCTCCACTTT.

This clone has just one count. The chain links TRBV6-5 to TRBJ2-1; D not certain. The CDR3 spans 14 residues. Per the germline V gene, CDR1 is MNHEY and CDR2 is SVGAGI. V lost 0 bases and J lost 6, with 9 bases in between. The CDR3 region is CASSYSTLGNEQFF. CDR3 nucleotides: TGTGCCAGCAGTTACTCGACATTAGGCAATGAGCAGTTCTTC.

The chain is built from TRBV5-4 and TRBJ2-3; 14 bases match TRBD2. Trimming removed 0 bases from V and 5 bases from J; junction bases left unmatched: 5. This CDR3 spans 17 amino acids. The germline V gene encodes CDR1 SGHNT and CDR2 YYREEE (reference sequence). CDR3 loop: CASSLGLAGGLIDTQYF. The DNA of the CDR3 is TGTGCCAGCAGCTTGGGACTAGCGGGGGGGCTTATAGATACGCAGTATTTT.

The chain couples TRBV7-2 to TRBJ1-2, with D perhaps TRBD1 (6 bases). This CDR3 comprises 14 residues. The V end lost 5 bases, the J end lost 5 bases, and 15 bases lay between the germline ends. Germline CDR1 is SGHTA and CDR2 is FQGNSA. CDR3 sequence reads: CASSPQGQGYGYTF. The CDR3 bases are TGTGCCAGCAGCCCGCAGGGGCAAGGGTATGGCTACACCTTC.

The chain combines TRBV19 with TRBJ1-2, with 10 bases matching TRBD1. J gave up 4 bases and V 6 bases, and 8 bases lay outside the gene matches. The CDR3 consists of 15 residues. Looked up from germline, CDR1 is LNHDA and CDR2 is SQIVND (reference sequence). The CDR3 region is CASRPGGTGVYGYTF. CDR3 in DNA: TGTGCCAGTAGGCCCGGAGGGACAGGGGTCTATGGCTACACCTTC.

This chain joins TRBV2 and TRBJ2-3, with D unresolved. This CDR3 is 14 amino acids long. Germline V gene lookup returns CDR1 SNHLY and CDR2 FYNNEI. The germline V and J ends were trimmed by 3 bases and 2 bases, with 9 bases remaining between them. The CDR3 region has the DNA TGTGCCAGCAGTGACGGTCAAAACACAGATACGCAGTATTTT. This encodes CASSDGQNTDTQYF.

A few counts support this clone. The chain links TRBV9 to TRBJ2-5; TRBD2 is a possible D gene (5 bases). Germline V gene data show CDR1 as SGDLS and CDR2 as YYNGEE. The CDR3 is 16 residues long. The V end was cut by 0 bases, the J end by 5 bases, with 17 bases between. CDR3 in amino acids: CASSVGEGRGSETQYF. CDR3 DNA sequence: TGTGCCAGCAGCGTAGGGGAAGGTCGGGGTAGCGAGACCCAGTACTTC.

The CDR3 protein is CASSNGTFSPPFGGGCNQPQHF. CDR3 sequence (DNA): TGTGCCAGCAGCAATGGAACGTTCTCGCCGCCATTTGGGGGGGGATGCAATCAGCCCCAGCATTTT. The V gene is TRBV21-1, the J gene TRBJ1-5. TRBV21-1 is flagged as a pseudogene. The CDR3 has 22 amino acids.

This chain connects TRBV7-9 to TRBJ2-3; D is perhaps TRBD2 (5 bases). Germline V gene data show CDR1 as SEHNR and CDR2 as FQNEAQ (reference sequence). The CDR3 has 14 residues. Trimming removed 5 bases at V and 2 bases at J, with 11 bases between. The CDR3 DNA is TGTGCCAGCAGCCAGACTACGTCCACAGATACGCAGTATTTT. This sequence encodes CASSQTTSTDTQYF.

This clone came up a few times. The genes are TRBV4-1 and TRBJ2-7, with a weak D call TRBD1 (6 bases). Per germline, CDR1 MGHRA and CDR2 YSYEKL. The CDR3 length is 14 residues. Trimming took 6 bases from V and 0 from J, leaving 12 bases between them. In nucleotides, the CDR3 is TGCGCCAGCAGTGGACAGATGAGCTCCTACGAGCAGTACTTC. Translated: CASSGQMSSYEQYF.

V and J are TRBV6-5 and TRBJ2-1; 10 nucleotides line up with TRBD2. CDR1 MNHEY and CDR2 SVGAGI come from the germline V gene. Trimming took 4 bases from V and 9 from J; bases not matched to a gene: 12. The CDR3 is 16 residues long. Here the CDR3 reads CASSSRVSGGAGEQFF. In DNA form, the CDR3 reads TGTGCCAGCAGTTCTCGAGTGAGCGGGGGGGCGGGTGAGCAGTTCTTC.

The V gene is TRBV5-4, the J gene TRBJ2-7, with D maybe TRBD1 (6 bases). The V gene lost 9 bases and the J gene lost 4 bases, with 29 bases spanning the gap. The V gene's germline CDR1 is SGHNT and CDR2 YYREEE (reference sequence). The CDR3 loop spans 17 amino acids. The CDR3 here is CATSQRSGTLNQYEQYF. The CDR3 region has the DNA TGTGCCACCTCCCAAAGGTCAGGGACACTAAACCAGTACGAGCAGTACTTC.

The chain joins TRBV4-1 to TRBJ1-6; TRBD1 is a possible D gene (5 bases). The CDR3 is 14 amino acids. Germline-derived CDR1 and CDR2 are MGHRA and YSYEKL. The V and J ends lost 1 base and 11 bases respectively, with 12 bases between them. CDR3 nucleotides: TGCGCCAGCAGCCAAGCGACAGCCCGGCCACCCCTCCACTTT. Protein: CASSQATARPPLHF.

The chain has TRBV5-6 and TRBJ1-2; weak D call: TRBD1 (6 bases). Germline CDR1 and CDR2: SGHDT and YYEEEE. CDR3 length: 13 amino acids. Trimming shortened V by 5 bases and J by 3 bases, and 11 bases separated the two germline ends. The CDR3 region is CASRGRGYYGYTF. The CDR3 region has the DNA TGTGCCAGCAGGGGCAGGGGATACTATGGCTACACCTTC.

V is TRBV19 and J is TRBJ2-5; 9 bases align to TRBD1. V was pared by 3 bases and J by 5 bases, with 4 bases of the junction left unmatched. The CDR3 extends over 14 amino acids. The germline gives CDR1 LNHDA, CDR2 SQIVND (reference sequence). In DNA, the CDR3 is TGTGCCAGTAGTATCTACAGGGGGCAGGAGACCCAGTACTTC. Protein product: CASSIYRGQETQYF.

The genes are TRBV10-2 and TRBJ2-2, with 8 bases matching TRBD2. Germline V gene sequence: CDR1 WSHSY, CDR2 SAAADI. The CDR3 runs to 13 residues. V was pared by 10 bases and J by 6 bases, with 7 bases of the junction left unmatched. The CDR3: CATRVAGSGELFF. The CDR3 DNA is TGCGCCACCCGAGTAGCGGGGTCCGGGGAGCTGTTTTTT.

V gene TRBV19 combines with J gene TRBJ1-4, with D possibly matching TRBD1 (6 bases). Trimming removed 9 bases at V and 7 bases at J, with 24 bases between. The CDR3 totals 16 residues. Germline V gene lookup returns CDR1 LNHDA and CDR2 SQIVND (reference sequence). The CDR3 DNA sequence: TGTGCCAGCCGCCGGGACATGGGCTCACCTAGTGAAAAACTGTTTTTT. Its protein is CASRRDMGSPSEKLFF.

The chain couples TRBV19 to TRBJ2-7; tentative D call: TRBD2 (5 bases). V lost 6 bases and J 4 bases, leaving 13 bases between the germline ends. Germline CDR1 reads LNHDA; CDR2 reads SQIVND (reference sequence). CDR3 length: 13 residues. DNA for the CDR3: TGTGCCAGTAGCCTGGATCGGGGATACGAGCAGTACTTC. Translated: CASSLDRGYEQYF.